The 28 T cell receptor beta chains listed next were all sequenced from one sample in a study of technical replicates of blood from four donors (dated by TCRdb to about 2017). The library was made by the immunoSEQ multiplex PCR assay. Entries here come from immuneACCESS through TCRdb and include only in-frame sequences with V and J called. Some clones fail to appear in such tables; in the studies checked, an unresolved V gene covers under half of the shortfall, and the cause of the remainder is unknown. In this sample the table shows under 70,000 clones, approximately 89% of which occur a single time. The ten largest clones capture roughly 5% of the sample. The sample was PBMCs. The source is a human donor in good health. Some clones in this sample may be carry-over from other donors' samples.

The rearrangement joins TRBV7-2 to TRBJ2-3; 11 bases line up with TRBD2. The V gene end was trimmed by 5 bases and the J gene end by 1 base; junction bases not matched to a gene: 2. The length of the CDR3 is 15 residues. From germline, CDR1 is SGHTA and CDR2 FQGNSA. The CDR3 DNA reads TGTGCCAGCAGCCTTAGCGGGAGGGGCACAGATACGCAGTATTTT. Translation gives CASSLSGRGTDTQYF.

The V gene is TRBV6-1, the J gene TRBJ1-5; TRBD1 matches at 7 bases. Looked up from germline, CDR1 is MNHNS and CDR2 is SASEGT. Trimming at V came to 5 bases and at J to 4 bases, leaving 8 bases not matched to a gene. The CDR3 runs 15 residues. The CDR3 DNA reads as TGTGCCAGCAGTCAAGAGGGGGCAAGTAATCAGCCCCAGCATTTT. Translating it yields CASSQEGASNQPQHF.

V and J are TRBV5-5 and TRBJ1-5; the D gene is possibly TRBD1 (6 bases). The germline gives CDR1 SGHKS, CDR2 YYEKEE (reference sequence). The CDR3 covers 16 residues. Trimming removed 2 bases from V and 0 bases from J, with 12 bases in between. The CDR3 here is CASSLGQPNSNQPQHF. The CDR3 DNA is TGTGCCAGCAGCTTAGGACAGCCTAATAGCAATCAGCCCCAGCATTTT.

The chain has TRBV2 and TRBJ1-5; D perhaps matches TRBD1 (5 bases). This CDR3 is built from 13 residues. The V gene lost 7 bases and the J gene lost 7 bases, with 14 bases spanning the gap. CDR1 is SNHLY and CDR2 is FYNNEI in the germline V gene. The CDR3 loop reads CASTRDPGQPQHF. CDR3 nucleotides: TGTGCCAGCACGCGGGACCCCGGGCAGCCCCAGCATTTT.

The chain couples TRBV18 to TRBJ2-3; D ambiguous. The CDR3 contains 17 residues. V was pared by 3 bases and J by 0 bases, with 16 bases between. Germline V gene lookup returns CDR1 KGHSH and CDR2 LQKENI. DNA of the CDR3: TGTGCCAGCTCACCCCGGAGCAGCACTGGGAGCACAGATACGCAGTATTTT. It is translated as CASSPRSSTGSTDTQYF.

As DNA, the CDR3 is TGTGCCAGCAGCTCAGGACAGGGCTTGGCTGAAGCTTTCTTT. Its translation is CASSSGQGLAEAFF. The rearrangement links TRBV7-3 to TRBJ1-1; 8 bases map to TRBD1. Germline V CDR1 and CDR2: SGHTA, FQGTGA. After removal of 4 bases from V and 6 bases from J, the junction contained 7 bases not matched to a gene. The CDR3 is made up of 14 amino acids.

This chain uses TRBV18 with TRBJ2-6; 9 bases fit TRBD1. With V trimmed by 3 bases and J by 0 bases, 6 bases remained unmatched. This CDR3 region has 18 residues. Germline V gene lookup returns CDR1 KGHSH and CDR2 LQKENI. The CDR3 region is CASSPPGQGLSGANVLTF. CDR3 sequence (DNA): TGTGCCAGCTCACCCCCGGGACAGGGCCTCTCTGGGGCCAACGTCCTGACTTTC.

This chain links TRBV5-5 with TRBJ2-7, with TRBD1 identical over 9 bases. Germline V gene data show CDR1 as SGHKS and CDR2 as YYEKEE (reference sequence). The CDR3 totals 14 residues. The V gene end was trimmed by 1 base and the J gene end by 9 bases; junction bases not matched to a gene: 8. CDR3 DNA: TGTGCCAGCAGCTTGTTACAGGGGGCTAGGGGGCAGTACTTC. Its protein product is CASSLLQGARGQYF.

The gene calls are TRBV10-3 and TRBJ2-1; 7 bases align to TRBD2. This CDR3 has 14 residues. V was clipped by 11 bases and J by 4 bases; unmatched bases: 11. CDR1 is ENHRY, CDR2 SYGVKD, per germline. The CDR3 sequence is CASRRGSPYNEQFF. In nucleotides, the CDR3 is TGTGCCTCCCGGCGGGGGTCCCCTTACAATGAGCAGTTCTTC.

The V call is TRBV27, the J call TRBJ2-7; 9 bases map to TRBD1. The germline gives CDR1 MNHEY, CDR2 SMNVEV (reference sequence). The CDR3 is 15 amino acids. V gave up 8 bases and J gave up 7 bases; unmatched junction bases: 15. CDR3 DNA: TGTGCCAGCGCTATCCCGGGACAGGGAAAGAATGAGCAGTACTTC. It specifies CASAIPGQGKNEQYF.

This chain joins TRBV27 and TRBJ2-3; 14 positions agree with TRBD2. V shed 3 bases, J shed 3 bases, and the junction held 5 bases outside the gene matches. The germline gives CDR1 MNHEY, CDR2 SMNVEV (reference sequence). The CDR3 runs to 17 residues. The CDR3 loop reads CASSLVTSGRATDTQYF. In DNA, the CDR3 is TGTGCCAGCAGTTTGGTGACTAGCGGGAGGGCGACAGATACGCAGTATTTT.

This sequence joins TRBV2 and TRBJ1-1; perhaps TRBD1 as D (6 bases). Germline loops: CDR1 SNHLY, CDR2 FYNNEI. V was pared by 1 base and J by 11 bases, with 17 bases between. CDR3 length: 14 amino acids. CDR3 sequence reads: CASSEEARGRGAFF. The CDR3 DNA is TGTGCCAGCAGTGAAGAGGCTAGGGGCAGGGGCGCTTTCTTT.

This CDR3 is CASSYGVGQVTYNEQFF. The CDR3 bases are TGCGCCAGCAGCTATGGTGTCGGACAGGTTACCTACAATGAGCAGTTCTTC. This chain links TRBV5-1 with TRBJ2-1; 7 nucleotides line up with TRBD1. Losses at the gene ends were 3 bases for V and 2 bases for J; bases not matched to a gene: 11. Per the germline V gene, CDR1 is SGHRS and CDR2 is YFSETQ. CDR3 length: 17 residues. The full variable domain, completed using reference TRBV5-1 and TRBJ2-1, is KAGVTQTPRYLIKTRGQQVTLSCSPISGHRSVSWYQQTPGQGLQFLFEYFSETQRNKGNFPGRFSGRQFSNSRSEMNVSTLELGDSALYLCASSYGVGQVTYNEQFFGPGTRLTVL.

The gene calls are TRBV11-2 and TRBJ2-7; TRBD1 might be the D (5 bases). Germline CDR1 and CDR2: SGHAT and FQNNGV. V gave up 3 bases and J gave up 9 bases, with 15 bases separating them. This CDR3 contains 13 residues. CDR3: CASSLDTPGVQYF. CDR3 nucleotide sequence: TGTGCCAGCAGCTTGGACACCCCTGGAGTGCAGTACTTC.

CDR3 bases: TGTGCCAGCAGCCGGGACAGGCGAGAAGCTTTCTTT. It codes for CASSRDRREAFF. The V gene is TRBV6-5, the J gene TRBJ1-1; 8 nucleotides align to TRBD1. V trimming: 6 bases; J trimming: 8 bases; junction bases outside the gene matches: 5. Per germline, CDR1 MNHEY and CDR2 SVGAGI. The CDR3 runs 12 residues.

This sequence joins TRBV27 and TRBJ1-5, with a tentative D call TRBD1 (5 bases). In germline, CDR1 is MNHEY, CDR2 SMNVEV (reference sequence). CDR3 size: 15 residues. With 4 bases removed from V and 7 bases from J, the gap between germline ends came to 17 bases. CDR3 DNA sequence: TGTGCCAGCAGTTCTTTCAAGGGCGCAGGGCAGCCCCAGCATTTT. This gives the protein CASSSFKGAGQPQHF.

The rearrangement joins TRBV4-1 to TRBJ2-7; 7 bases line up with TRBD1. V dropped 2 bases and J dropped 6; count of bases not matched to a gene: 10. The germline CDR1 and CDR2 sequences are MGHRA and YSYEKL. The CDR3 consists of 15 residues. The CDR3 loop reads CASSQRTGLYGEQYF. The CDR3 nucleotides read TGCGCCAGCAGCCAAAGGACAGGTCTATACGGCGAGCAGTACTTC.

The CDR3 region has the DNA TGTGCCAGCAGCTTAGACAGGGGGCTCGCACCCCTCCACTTT. Translating gives CASSLDRGLAPLHF. The chain is built from TRBV7-9 and TRBJ1-6; 9 bases fit TRBD1. Germline assignment: CDR1 SEHNR and CDR2 FQNEAQ (reference sequence). The V gene end was trimmed by 1 base and the J gene end by 11 bases; junction bases not matched to a gene: 3. The CDR3 runs 14 residues.

J is TRBJ1-4 and V is TRBV12-5; 8 bases match TRBD1. This CDR3 spans 14 amino acids. J lost 7 bases, V lost 2 bases, and 3 bases had no gene match. Germline V gene lookup returns CDR1 LGHNT and CDR2 FRNRAP. The CDR3 sequence: CASGLNTGGEKLFF. The CDR3 DNA is TGTGCTAGTGGTTTGAATACAGGGGGTGAAAAACTGTTTTTT.

The V call is TRBV13, the J call TRBJ1-2; 7 nucleotides agree with TRBD1. Germline-derived CDR1 and CDR2 are PRHDT and FYEKMQ (reference sequence). V lost 2 bases to trimming and J lost 11 bases; unmatched junction nucleotides: 5. CDR3 size: 12 residues. CDR3: CASSLKVTGYTF. In nucleotides, the CDR3 is TGTGCCAGCAGCTTAAAAGTGACAGGGTACACCTTC. Supplemented by reference TRBV13 and TRBJ1-2, the full variable domain reads AAGVIQSPRHLIKEKRETATLKCYPIPRHDTVYWYQQGPGQDPQFLISFYEKMQSDKGSIPDRFSAQQFSDYHSELNMSSLELGDSALYFCASSLKVTGYTFGSGTRLTVV.

This chain joins TRBV5-1 and TRBJ2-3; the D gene is possibly TRBD1 (5 bases). Germline lookup yields CDR1 SGHRS and CDR2 YFSETQ. The V and J ends lost 0 bases and 1 base respectively, with 6 bases between them. This CDR3 has 14 amino acids. The CDR3 sequence: CASSLAQGTDTQYF. For the CDR3, the DNA is TGCGCCAGCAGCTTGGCACAGGGCACAGATACGCAGTATTTT. Variable domain in full (rest from reference TRBV5-1 and TRBJ2-3): KAGVTQTPRYLIKTRGQQVTLSCSPISGHRSVSWYQQTPGQGLQFLFEYFSETQRNKGNFPGRFSGRQFSNSRSEMNVSTLELGDSALYLCASSLAQGTDTQYFGPGTRLTVL.

J is TRBJ2-2 and V is TRBV25-1; 8 bases fit TRBD1. CDR1 is MGHDK, CDR2 SYGVNS, per germline. The J segment lost 3 bases and the V segment lost 6 bases, leaving 6 bases of the junction unmatched. The CDR3 totals 15 residues. This CDR3 reads CASSLGQGHTGELFF. CDR3 sequence (DNA): TGTGCCAGCAGCCTAGGACAGGGCCACACCGGGGAGCTGTTTTTT.

This chain joins TRBV5-1 and TRBJ2-3; TRBD2 matches at 11 bases. The ends lost 5 bases at V and 4 bases at J; junction bases unmatched: 3. The CDR3 has 14 residues. Germline assignment: CDR1 SGHRS and CDR2 YFSETQ. CDR3 protein: CASRTSGSADTQYF. The CDR3 DNA reads TGCGCCAGCAGAACTAGCGGGAGTGCAGATACGCAGTATTTT.

The chain employs TRBV2 and TRBJ2-7; possibly TRBD1 for D (6 bases). The CDR3 runs 13 residues. Trimming took 2 bases from V and 1 from J, leaving 6 bases between them. Germline V gives CDR1 SNHLY, CDR2 FYNNEI. This chain's CDR3 is CASSETGSYEQYF. CDR3 DNA: TGTGCCAGCAGTGAAACAGGGTCCTACGAGCAGTACTTC.

The chain recombines TRBV25-1 with TRBJ2-5; D call uncertain. This CDR3 comprises 11 residues. Trimming left V 4 bases short and J 2 bases short, with 2 bases between. Germline CDR1 reads MGHDK; CDR2 reads SYGVNS. Here the CDR3 reads CASSVQETQYF. CDR3 DNA sequence: TGTGCCAGCAGTGTACAAGAGACCCAGTACTTC.

The chain links TRBV9 to TRBJ2-2; D is uncertain. Germline V lookup: CDR1 SGDLS, CDR2 YYNGEE. The CDR3 has 15 residues. Trimming took 2 bases from V and 6 from J, leaving 14 bases between them. CDR3 nucleotides: TGTGCCAGCAGCGTTACATTCCGCTCCGCCGGGGAGCTGTTTTTT. Encoded protein: CASSVTFRSAGELFF.

The chain has TRBV7-9 and TRBJ1-2, with a weak D call TRBD1 (6 bases). Deletions cut 3 bases from V and 8 bases from J, with 13 bases between. Per the germline V gene, CDR1 is SEHNR and CDR2 is FQNEAQ (reference sequence). This CDR3 region has 13 residues. The CDR3 bases are TGTGCCAGCAGCTTTGAGGGGACACGAGGCTACACCTTC. It encodes CASSFEGTRGYTF.

This clone was observed a few times. This chain uses TRBV5-6 with TRBJ1-5; 9 nucleotides match TRBD1. Germline CDR1 reads SGHDT; CDR2 reads YYEEEE. V was clipped by 0 bases and J by 6 bases; unmatched bases: 10. The CDR3 runs 17 residues. CDR3 sequence: CASSLGSLTGGVQPQHF. In nucleotides, the CDR3 is TGTGCCAGCAGCTTGGGTAGCCTTACAGGGGGCGTTCAGCCCCAGCATTTT.